This T cell receptor beta chain was profiled in a study of read filtering for tumor transcriptome and immune sequencing. Study-level information: Patients were approximately 18 male and some 13 female, mean age 65.9 years, range about 47 to 85.

CDR1 MNHEY and CDR2 SVGAGI come from the germline V gene. V lost 7 bases to trimming and J lost 2 bases, with 11 bases between them. This CDR3 contains 14 residues. This clonotype is a singleton in its sample. Antigen specificity is unknown. The library was built from about 400 ng RNA with molecular barcoded adaptors for alpha/delta and beta/gamma chains. MiXCR, run by TCRdb on the reads, gives a single entry per CDR3 protein. This sample has some 15,000 distinct CDR3 sequences; 20% occur once, and the top ten carry approximately 80%. Bone marrow was sampled from every patient at the time of active disease. General observations from the study: The CD138-negative fraction was mixed bone marrow immune cells, not pure T cells. RNA-seq captured clonotypes less deeply and reliably than IR-seq.

V is TRBV6-5 and J is TRBJ1-4; no firm D call. The TCR comes from a donor older than 35 with multiple myeloma. Sequencing used a population of CD138-negative cells sorted from bone marrow. The CDR3 loop reads CASTQDWTNEKLFF. CDR3 nucleotides: TGTGCCAGCACCCAAGACTGGACTAATGAAAAACTGTTTTTT.